Each of the 22 T cell receptor beta chains below was sequenced from the same sample in a study of T cell changes during pregnancy in multiple sclerosis. Method: immunoSEQ multiplex PCR; TCRdb's copy keeps in-frame clones and lacks some. The profile shows 65,000 to 70,000 clones, almost 95% of them singletons. This specimen was peripheral blood, taken in the third trimester of pregnancy. These receptors were obtained from a female donor in good health, enrolled as a control in a pregnancy study.

This clone was seen once. The chain has TRBV10-2 and TRBJ2-1, with 10 positions matching TRBD2. V gave up 5 bases and J gave up 4 bases; unmatched junction bases: 8. The CDR3 runs to 16 residues. The V gene's germline CDR1 is WSHSY and CDR2 SAAADI. CDR3 DNA: TGCGCCAGCAGTCTCCAACTAGCGGGATTGTACAATGAGCAGTTCTTC. Its protein product is CASSLQLAGLYNEQFF.

The chain combines TRBV7-3 with TRBJ2-5; 7 bases fit TRBD1. There are 15 residues in the CDR3. J lost 3 bases, V lost 5 bases, and 9 bases had no gene match. CDR1 is SGHTA, CDR2 FQGTGA, per germline. The CDR3 here is CASSPRQGPKETQYF. The DNA for the CDR3 is TGTGCCAGCAGCCCCAGACAGGGCCCAAAAGAGACCCAGTACTTC.

The DNA of the CDR3 is TGTGCCAGCAGCTTAGTTGGAGGGAGGGAGACCCAGTACTTC. Protein sequence: CASSLVGGRETQYF. J is TRBJ2-5 and V is TRBV11-2; D perhaps matches TRBD2 (6 bases). Trimming removed 1 base at V and 5 bases at J, with 11 bases between. Per the germline V gene, CDR1 is SGHAT and CDR2 is FQNNGV. CDR3 length: 14 amino acids. Together with reference TRBV11-2 and TRBJ2-5, the CDR3 gives the full variable domain: EAGVAQSPRYKIIEKRQSVAFWCNPISGHATLYWYQQILGQGPKLLIQFQNNGVVDDSQLPKDRFSAERLKGVDSTLKIQPAKLEDSAVYLCASSLVGGRETQYFGPGTRLLVL.

V gene TRBV14 combines with J gene TRBJ2-1; TRBD2 matches 7 bases. Germline CDR1 is SGHDN and CDR2 is FVKESK. Trimming removed 0 bases from V and 0 bases from J; junction bases left unmatched: 8. This CDR3 has 18 amino acids. As DNA, the CDR3 is TGTGCCAGCAGCCAAGATTCGAGCGGGAAAAGCTCCTACAATGAGCAGTTCTTC. It is translated as CASSQDSSGKSSYNEQFF.

The chain combines TRBV7-6 with TRBJ2-1; 10 bases align to TRBD2. The V gene end was trimmed by 5 bases and the J gene end by 0 bases; junction bases not matched to a gene: 4. The CDR3 is made up of 16 amino acids. Germline CDR1 and CDR2: SGHVS and FNYEAQ. For the CDR3, the DNA is TGTGCCAGCAGCCCCATAGCGGGAGGCTCCTACAATGAGCAGTTCTTC. Translated, it gives CASSPIAGGSYNEQFF.

V is TRBV19 and J is TRBJ1-1; D remains ambiguous. Germline CDR1 reads LNHDA; CDR2 reads SQIVND (reference sequence). The CDR3 length is 13 residues. Trimming took 1 base from V and 4 from J, leaving 7 bases between them. The CDR3 protein is CASSIGASTEAFF. The CDR3 DNA sequence: TGTGCCAGTAGTATAGGAGCAAGCACTGAAGCTTTCTTT.

V usage is TRBV2 and J usage is TRBJ2-3, with TRBD1 matching over 7 bases. The CDR3 has 15 residues. In germline, CDR1 is SNHLY, CDR2 FYNNEI. V lost 1 base and J lost 4; bases outside the gene matches: 5. The CDR3 DNA reads as TGTGCCAGCAGTGAAGGAGACAGGGCACCAGATACGCAGTATTTT. Protein: CASSEGDRAPDTQYF. Full variable domain (rest looked up from reference TRBV2 and TRBJ2-3): EPEVTQTPSHQVTQMGQEVILRCVPISNHLYFYWYRQILGQKVEFLVSFYNNEISEKSEIFDDQFSVERPDGSNFTLKIRSTKLEDSAMYFCASSEGDRAPDTQYFGPGTRLTVL.

The V call is TRBV28, the J call TRBJ2-7; D possibly corresponds to TRBD1 (6 bases). The V and J ends lost 1 base and 4 bases respectively, with 14 bases between them. This CDR3 comprises 15 residues. The germline V gene encodes CDR1 MDHEN and CDR2 SYDVKM. CDR3 in amino acids: CASSLSGGLWYEQYF. In DNA form, the CDR3 reads TGTGCCAGCAGTTTATCTGGGGGCCTATGGTACGAGCAGTACTTC.

This clone was counted once. The V gene is TRBV27, the J gene TRBJ2-3; 10 bases are a match to TRBD2. The CDR3 length is 15 residues. Per the germline V gene, CDR1 is MNHEY and CDR2 is SMNVEV (reference sequence). The J segment lost 6 bases and the V segment lost 5 bases, leaving 8 bases of the junction unmatched. The CDR3 nucleotides are TGTGCCAGCAGTCCTGGGCTAGCGGGAGCGGATACGCAGTATTTT. Its translation is CASSPGLAGADTQYF.

This clone has only one observation. The chain links TRBV2 to TRBJ2-7; 8 positions agree with TRBD1. This CDR3 comprises 14 residues. Unmatched junction bases numbered 9, after V lost 8 bases and J lost 3 bases. Germline CDR1 is SNHLY and CDR2 is FYNNEI. DNA of the CDR3: TGTGCCAGCGGTTGGGGGACAGGTAGCTACGAGCAGTACTTC. It encodes CASGWGTGSYEQYF.

The chain employs TRBV2 and TRBJ2-2; 7 nucleotides line up with TRBD1. The length of the CDR3 is 14 residues. Germline values: CDR1 SNHLY, CDR2 FYNNEI. V gave up 7 bases and J gave up 5 bases; unmatched junction bases: 7. The CDR3 DNA follows: TGTGCCAGCACGAAGACAGGGAAGACCGGGGAGCTGTTTTTT. Translating it yields CASTKTGKTGELFF.

The chain links TRBV30 to TRBJ1-5; 9 nucleotides agree with TRBD1. Germline values: CDR1 GTSNPN, CDR2 SVGIG (reference sequence). Germline trimming cut 3 bases from V and 7 bases from J; bases unmatched to any gene: 4. The CDR3 loop spans 13 amino acids. CDR3 in DNA: TGTGCCTGGAGGGGACAGGGTAGCCAGCCCCAGCATTTT. Translated: CAWRGQGSQPQHF.

The count of this clone is one. The rearrangement links TRBV27 to TRBJ1-4; D is possibly TRBD1 (5 bases). This CDR3 contains 15 residues. Germline V gives CDR1 MNHEY, CDR2 SMNVEV (reference sequence). Trimming took 3 bases from V and 8 from J, leaving 16 bases between them. Here the CDR3 reads CASSFVGRGGEKLFF. The DNA of the CDR3 is TGTGCCAGCAGTTTCGTGGGGAGGGGTGGCGAAAAACTGTTTTTT. Full variable domain (outside the CDR3, taken from reference TRBV27 and TRBJ1-4): EAQVTQNPRYLITVTGKKLTVTCSQNMNHEYMSWYRQDPGLGLRQIYYSMNVEVTDKGDVPEGYKVSRKEKRNFPLILESPSPNQTSLYFCASSFVGRGGEKLFFGSGTQLSVL.

This chain connects TRBV7-9 to TRBJ2-7, with 10 bases that match TRBD2. The CDR3 totals 15 residues. J was trimmed by 5 bases and V by 4 bases; bases with no gene match: 8. Germline-derived CDR1 and CDR2 are SEHNR and FQNEAQ (reference sequence). In DNA, the CDR3 is TGTGCCAGCAGCTCTGCGAAAAGCGGGAGGGACGAGCAGTACTTC. Protein product: CASSSAKSGRDEQYF.

Turning to this clone: Relative to the germline gene, one junction end is altered; a read error may explain this. The J gene is TRBJ2-6, the V gene TRBV18; D is ambiguous. From germline, CDR1 is KGHSH and CDR2 LQKENI. The length of the CDR3 is 16 residues. For the CDR3, the DNA is TGTGCCAGCTCACCACAAGAGGAGTCTGGTGCCAACGTCCTGACTTTC. The encoded protein is CASSPQEESGANVLTF. The full variable domain, in which reference TRBV18 and TRBJ2-6 provide the parts outside the CDR3, is NAGVMQNPRHLVRRRGQEARLRCSPMKGHSHVYWYRQLPEEGLKFMVYLQKENIIDESGMPKERFSAEFPKEGPSILRIQQVVRGDSAAYFCASSPQEESGANVLTFGAGSRLTVL.

This CDR3 is CASSSLTGKHGYTF. DNA for the CDR3: TGTGCCAGCAGCAGCCTGACAGGGAAGCATGGCTACACCTTC. The chain employs TRBV5-4 and TRBJ1-2; TRBD1 aligns across 7 bases. V was pared by 4 bases and J by 6 bases, with 9 bases of the junction left unmatched. Germline CDR1 is SGHNT and CDR2 is YYREEE (reference sequence). CDR3 size: 14 residues.

This sequence joins TRBV19 and TRBJ1-2; 8 bases agree with TRBD1. Germline V gene data show CDR1 as LNHDA and CDR2 as SQIVND (reference sequence). This CDR3 is 17 amino acids long. The junction had 15 bases not matched to a gene; V was cut back by 2 bases and J by 7 bases. The CDR3, as DNA: TGTGCCAGTAGTATATCGGCCAGGGGGCCCTACCTCGGTGGCTACACCTTC. Translated: CASSISARGPYLGGYTF.

V gene TRBV4-1 combines with J gene TRBJ2-4; perhaps TRBD2 as D (7 bases). V lost 1 base, J lost 5 bases, and 12 bases lay in between. Germline CDR1 is MGHRA and CDR2 is YSYEKL. The CDR3 sequence is 15 residues long. The CDR3, as DNA: TGCGCCAGCAGCCAAGGGAGGGAGGGGGAAAACATTCAGTACTTC. Translating gives CASSQGREGENIQYF.

The V call is TRBV2, the J call TRBJ2-1; D is undetermined. Per the germline V gene, CDR1 is SNHLY and CDR2 is FYNNEI. Trimming removed 4 bases from V and 9 bases from J, with 7 bases in between. The CDR3 runs 11 residues. CDR3 coding DNA: TGTGCCAGCAGTGTGGGCACTGAGCAGTTCTTC. Its protein product is CASSVGTEQFF.

This CDR3 is CASSQGFTDTQYF. CDR3 in DNA: TGCGCCAGCAGCCAGGGGTTCACAGATACGCAGTATTTT. The chain joins TRBV5-1 to TRBJ2-3, with D tentatively TRBD1 (6 bases). Trimming took 4 bases from V and 2 from J, leaving 8 bases between them. Germline CDR1 is SGHRS and CDR2 is YFSETQ. The CDR3 extends over 13 amino acids.

This rearrangement joins TRBV19 to TRBJ2-1; TRBD2 agrees at 13 bases. V lost 3 bases to trimming and J lost 8 bases; unmatched junction nucleotides: 10. The CDR3 is 17 residues long. CDR1 and CDR2 (germline): LNHDA, SQIVND (reference sequence). The chain's CDR3 is CASSMTLGTSGTDEQFF. The CDR3 DNA is TGTGCCAGTAGTATGACCCTGGGGACTAGCGGGACGGATGAGCAGTTCTTC.

This clone was detected only once. The chain has TRBV4-1 and TRBJ2-7, with 15 positions matching TRBD2. The CDR3 contains 19 residues. Trimming at V came to 5 bases and at J to 5 bases, leaving 16 bases not matched to a gene. CDR1 and CDR2 from the germline V gene are MGHRA and YSYEKL. The CDR3 nucleotides are TGCGCCAGCAGCGGTCCGGGACTAGCGGGAGGTTCCCCCAAGGACGAGCAGTACTTC. Amino acids: CASSGPGLAGGSPKDEQYF.